Below, 20 T cell receptor beta chains from the same sample are listed, as sequenced in a study of shared clonotypes between healthy human individuals. Generated by immunoSEQ multiplex PCR, the TCRdb table keeps only in-frame clones and is missing some. The sample comprises millions of clones, about 94% of which are singletons, and more than 0.95% rests with the top ten. Terminally differentiated effector memory CD45RA+ cells were left out of the naive CD8 fraction, which was CD45RO-negative and positively selected for CCR7. The sample was naive CD8+ T cells sorted from blood. These receptors were collected from a man between 18 and 35 years old in good health.

The V gene is TRBV5-1, the J gene TRBJ2-3; 11 bases agree with TRBD2. The trim removed 2 bases at V and 4 bases at J, leaving 9 bases unmatched. The CDR3 contains 17 residues. Per germline, CDR1 SGHRS and CDR2 YFSETQ. CDR3 nucleotide sequence: TGCGCCAGCAGCTTACAAATAGCGGGGGGGCCTCCAGATACGCAGTATTTT. Its protein is CASSLQIAGGPPDTQYF.

This clone has just a few counts. The chain is built from TRBV2 and TRBJ2-7, with D hard to call. Germline V gene data show CDR1 as SNHLY and CDR2 as FYNNEI. Trimming stripped 3 bases from V and 2 bases from J, with 11 bases between. The CDR3 length is 14 residues. CDR3 DNA: TGTGCCAGCAGTGATGAGTCAGCTACCTACGAGCAGTACTTC. The encoded protein is CASSDESATYEQYF. Using reference TRBV2 and TRBJ2-7 for the parts outside the CDR3, the full variable domain is EPEVTQTPSHQVTQMGQEVILRCVPISNHLYFYWYRQILGQKVEFLVSFYNNEISEKSEIFDDQFSVERPDGSNFTLKIRSTKLEDSAMYFCASSDESATYEQYFGPGTRLTVT.

V and J are TRBV7-8 and TRBJ1-6; TRBD1 matches at 7 bases. Germline V CDR1 and CDR2: SGHVS, FQNEAQ. J was trimmed by 10 bases and V by 0 bases; bases with no gene match: 24. The CDR3 is made up of 21 amino acids. The CDR3 DNA sequence: TGTGCCAGCAGCTTAGCCCCAGCGACAGGGAGGAACATTAATGGCCACTCACCCCTCCACTTT. Encoded protein: CASSLAPATGRNINGHSPLHF.

This clone was counted once. The rearrangement joins TRBV4-3 to TRBJ2-1; 10 nucleotides line up with TRBD2. V lost 0 bases and J lost 5; bases outside the gene matches: 7. The germline V gene has CDR1 LGHNA and CDR2 YSLEER. The CDR3 is 17 amino acids. The CDR3 sequence is CASSQEWGLAPHNEQFF. CDR3 nucleotide sequence: TGCGCCAGCAGCCAAGAGTGGGGACTAGCGCCGCACAATGAGCAGTTCTTC.

CDR3 in amino acids: CASSLSAESYNEQFF. For the CDR3, the DNA is TGTGCCAGTAGTCTCAGCGCCGAGTCCTACAATGAGCAGTTCTTC. The chain carries TRBV19 and TRBJ2-1; the D is unclear. Germline values: CDR1 LNHDA, CDR2 SQIVND (reference sequence). The CDR3 sequence is 15 residues long. V lost 5 bases to trimming and J lost 1 base, with 12 bases between them.

The chain recombines TRBV10-3 with TRBJ2-1; 10 nucleotides line up with TRBD2. This CDR3 spans 13 amino acids. V lost 11 bases to trimming and J lost 10 bases; unmatched junction nucleotides: 11. Germline CDR1 is ENHRY and CDR2 is SYGVKD. CDR3 amino acids: CAVGASGSWEQFF. CDR3 bases: TGTGCCGTAGGGGCTAGCGGGAGCTGGGAGCAGTTCTTC.

Comments on this clone: In the same sample, other DNA sequences code for this CDR3. This chain links TRBV7-9 with TRBJ2-1; TRBD1 is a possible D gene (6 bases). The CDR3 has 14 residues. Germline-derived CDR1 and CDR2 are SEHNR and FQNEAQ (reference sequence). The V gene lost 5 bases and the J gene lost 5 bases, with 13 bases spanning the gap. CDR3: CASSSGGGHNEQFF. The CDR3 DNA follows: TGTGCCAGCAGCAGTGGTGGGGGCCACAATGAGCAGTTCTTC.

This clone was counted a single time. This sequence joins TRBV6-5 and TRBJ2-7; possibly TRBD1 for D (5 bases). The V gene's germline CDR1 is MNHEY and CDR2 SVGAGI. The CDR3 is 15 amino acids. V gave up 0 bases and J gave up 2 bases, with 11 bases separating them. The DNA for the CDR3 is TGTGCCAGCAGTTACTCCGTTGACAGCGCCTACGAGCAGTACTTC. This sequence encodes CASSYSVDSAYEQYF.

Details on this clone: The junction departs from germline at one end; a sequencing error may be responsible. The chain combines TRBV5-6 with TRBJ1-2; perhaps TRBD1 as D (6 bases). The length of the CDR3 is 12 residues. Germline assignment: CDR1 SGHDT and CDR2 YYEEEE. In DNA, the CDR3 is TGTGCCAGCAGCTTGGAGGACAGACCGGCCGGCTTC. Translation: CASSLEDRPAGF.

This chain uses TRBV7-8 with TRBJ1-2; 9 nucleotides match TRBD1. With V trimmed by 4 bases and J by 2 bases, 5 bases remained unmatched. Germline V gene sequence: CDR1 SGHVS, CDR2 FQNEAQ. The CDR3 sequence is 15 residues long. The CDR3 DNA sequence: TGTGCCAGCAGCTCACTAGGACAGGGGAACTATGGCTACACCTTC. This sequence encodes CASSSLGQGNYGYTF.

The chain employs TRBV5-1 and TRBJ2-7; 7 positions agree with TRBD2. CDR1 is SGHRS, CDR2 YFSETQ, per germline. J was trimmed by 2 bases and V by 1 base; bases with no gene match: 6. This CDR3 is built from 15 residues. CDR3 protein: CASSLIGGRAYEQYF. CDR3 DNA: TGCGCCAGCAGCTTGATCGGGGGGAGAGCCTACGAGCAGTACTTC.

This chain uses TRBV5-6 with TRBJ2-1; the D is unclear. Germline V lookup: CDR1 SGHDT, CDR2 YYEEEE. V lost 0 bases and J lost 6, with 4 bases in between. The CDR3 extends over 12 amino acids. CDR3 in amino acids: CASSLDGNEQFF. CDR3 nucleotides: TGTGCCAGCAGCTTGGATGGCAATGAGCAGTTCTTC.

This chain joins TRBV4-3 and TRBJ2-7; D remains unclear. Germline V gene lookup returns CDR1 LGHNA and CDR2 YSLEER. The CDR3 sequence is 13 residues long. Trimming stripped 0 bases from V and 4 bases from J, with 7 bases between. CDR3 region: CASSQDLMYEQYF. In nucleotides, the CDR3 is TGCGCCAGCAGCCAAGATCTGATGTACGAGCAGTACTTC.

The J gene is TRBJ2-1, the V gene TRBV25-1; D remains ambiguous. Germline CDR1 is MGHDK and CDR2 is SYGVNS. V was cut by 1 base and J by 9 bases, with 7 bases left in between. The CDR3 loop spans 12 amino acids. The CDR3 region has the DNA TGTGCCAGCAGTGAATTTGGCAGTGAGCAGTTCTTC. It encodes CASSEFGSEQFF.

The gene calls are TRBV7-9 and TRBJ1-4; 10 bases line up with TRBD1. There are 16 residues in the CDR3. Looked up from germline, CDR1 is SEHNR and CDR2 is FQNEAQ (reference sequence). V trimming: 5 bases; J trimming: 8 bases; junction bases outside the gene matches: 11. CDR3 sequence: CASSASRGQGHEKLFF. CDR3 nucleotide sequence: TGTGCCAGCAGCGCAAGTCGGGGACAGGGGCACGAAAAACTGTTTTTT.

In regard to this clone: In this CDR3 the conserved last residue, phenylalanine or tryptophan, is missing, so a read error is likely. The V gene is TRBV30, the J gene TRBJ2-7; D is possibly TRBD1 (6 bases). V gave up 4 bases and J gave up 2 bases, with 12 bases separating them. CDR1 is GTSNPN, CDR2 SVGIG, per germline (reference sequence). There are 13 residues in the CDR3. DNA for the CDR3: TGTGCCTGGAATCGACAGGAAGCCTACGAGCAGTACCTC. Translation: CAWNRQEAYEQYL.

Note on this clone: The same CDR3 is also encoded by other DNA sequences in this sample. V usage is TRBV2 and J usage is TRBJ1-5; 10 positions agree with TRBD1. The CDR3 is 14 residues long. V was clipped by 6 bases and J by 5 bases; unmatched bases: 4. CDR1 SNHLY and CDR2 FYNNEI come from the germline V gene. The CDR3 protein is CASSRTGGDQPQHF. CDR3 bases: TGTGCCAGCAGCCGGACAGGGGGGGATCAGCCCCAGCATTTT.

The genes are TRBV7-9 and TRBJ2-2, with D perhaps matching TRBD1 or TRBD2 (6 bases each). V lost 1 base to trimming and J lost 7 bases, with 13 bases between them. The length of the CDR3 is 15 residues. Per the germline V gene, CDR1 is SEHNR and CDR2 is FQNEAQ (reference sequence). CDR3 in amino acids: CASSLGEGEDGELFF. Written as DNA, the CDR3 is TGTGCCAGCAGCTTAGGCGAGGGGGAGGACGGGGAGCTGTTTTTT.

The chain uses TRBV18 and TRBJ2-7; 12 bases are a match to TRBD1. The CDR3 is 14 amino acids. Germline lookup yields CDR1 KGHSH and CDR2 LQKENI. The V segment lost 6 bases and the J segment 5 bases; nucleotides outside the gene matches: 5. For the CDR3, the DNA is TGTGCCAGCTCCCAGGGACAGGGGGCCCACGAGCAGTACTTC. Its translation is CASSQGQGAHEQYF.

The genes are TRBV18 and TRBJ2-1; the D gene is possibly TRBD1 (6 bases). V dropped 3 bases and J dropped 5 bases, with 20 bases sitting between them. Per the germline V gene, CDR1 is KGHSH and CDR2 is LQKENI. This CDR3 is 17 amino acids long. This CDR3 is CASSPNSGQTSNNEQFF. CDR3 bases: TGTGCCAGCTCACCTAACTCCGGACAGACCAGCAACAATGAGCAGTTCTTC.